The following is a TCR beta chain sequence with its context. Its matching antigen is unknown. TCRdb called the RT-PCR reads again in MiXCR, with one record for every CDR3 protein. Found here are some 980 distinct CDR3 sequences, approximately 80% of them singletons; the top ten hold 5% to 8.5%. The data were obtained in a study of yellow fever vaccine responses in identical twins. Study results and limitations: Vaccine T cell responses of twins reportedly seemed partly convergent and partly personalized.

Sequencing used T cells from blood (PBMCs), unsorted or a sorted subset (not recorded which), obtained before or after yellow fever vaccination (not recorded which). The sequence was obtained from a young woman who received the yellow fever vaccine.

The CDR3 DNA reads TGTGCCACCAGCAGAGATCTGGACACTGAAGCTTTCTTT. Translating gives CATSRDLDTEAFF. The gene calls are TRBV15 and TRBJ1-1; no clear D gene. The V end lost 0 bases, the J end lost 3 bases, and 5 bases lay between the germline ends. CDR1 and CDR2 (germline): LNHNV, YYDKDF (reference sequence). CDR3 length: 13 residues.